These 23 T cell receptor beta chains were sequenced from one sample in a study of T cell clones after liver transplantation. Profiling relied on immunoSEQ multiplex PCR, and the TCRdb table lists in-frame clones only, not all of them. This sample has around 51,000 clones, with 70% to 90% found just once. Sequencing was performed on CD8+ T cells from blood, taken 12 months after liver transplant. Receptors originate from a human patient who received a liver transplant. The T cells may partly be graft donor cells.

The chain joins TRBV27 to TRBJ2-2; D call uncertain. The V end lost 4 bases, the J end lost 5 bases, and 14 bases lay between the germline ends. Looked up from germline, CDR1 is MNHEY and CDR2 is SMNVEV (reference sequence). CDR3 length: 15 residues. Here the CDR3 DNA reads TGTGCCAGCAGTTCTCGCCGGTGGGCTACCGGGGAGCTGTTTTTT. Translated, it gives CASSSRRWATGELFF.

The chain uses TRBV6-1 and TRBJ2-2; no reliable D call. Per germline, CDR1 MNHNS and CDR2 SASEGT. V lost 6 bases and J 3 bases, leaving 14 bases between the germline ends. There are 15 residues in the CDR3. The CDR3: CASRPQVWDTGELFF. The DNA of the CDR3 is TGTGCCAGCAGACCCCAGGTTTGGGACACCGGGGAGCTGTTTTTT.

The V gene is TRBV28, the J gene TRBJ1-4; 12 nucleotides line up with TRBD1. After removal of 3 bases from V and 7 bases from J, the junction contained 6 bases not matched to a gene. The CDR3 length is 16 residues. Germline V lookup: CDR1 MDHEN, CDR2 SYDVKM. CDR3 coding DNA: TGTGCCAGCAGTTTGGGGACAGGGGGCAGAAGTGAAAAACTGTTTTTT. This codes for CASSLGTGGRSEKLFF.

The chain joins TRBV27 to TRBJ2-1; perhaps TRBD2 as D (6 bases). Trimming took off 7 bases at V and 9 bases at J, with 19 bases between the two ends. Germline V CDR1 and CDR2: MNHEY, SMNVEV (reference sequence). The CDR3 contains 14 residues. CDR3 in DNA: TGTGCCAGCACCCTTTCCGGCGGGATGGGTGAGCAGTTCTTC. Translation: CASTLSGGMGEQFF.

The chain employs TRBV7-9 and TRBJ1-1, with a weak D call TRBD1 (5 bases). V shed 5 bases and J shed 3 bases, with 10 bases lying between them. Germline V gives CDR1 SEHNR, CDR2 FQNEAQ (reference sequence). The CDR3 is 13 amino acids. DNA of the CDR3: TGTGCCAGCAGCGGGACTCCGGACACTGAAGCTTTCTTT. This codes for CASSGTPDTEAFF. The entire variable domain, with the rest obtained from reference TRBV7-9 and TRBJ1-1, is as follows: DTGVSQNPRHKITKRGQNVTFRCDPISEHNRLYWYRQTLGQGPEFLTYFQNEAQLEKSRLLSDRFSAERPKGSFSTLEIQRTEQGDSAMYLCASSGTPDTEAFFGQGTRLTVV.

The chain recombines TRBV6-5 with TRBJ1-2, with D tentatively TRBD1 (6 bases). Germline V gene sequence: CDR1 MNHEY, CDR2 SVGAGI. V was shortened by 6 bases and J by 2 bases, with 13 bases between the two germline ends. This CDR3 contains 14 residues. The CDR3 reads CASRTHRANYGYTF. The CDR3, as DNA: TGTGCCAGCAGAACACACAGGGCCAACTATGGCTACACCTTC.

The rearrangement joins TRBV19 to TRBJ2-1; D gene uncertain. The CDR3 runs 11 residues. V was trimmed by 7 bases and J by 8 bases, leaving 9 bases between them. CDR1 LNHDA and CDR2 SQIVND come from the germline V gene (reference sequence). The CDR3 is CASNWLHEQFF. The CDR3 nucleotides are TGTGCCAGTAACTGGCTCCATGAGCAGTTCTTC.

The chain employs TRBV6-5 and TRBJ1-4; 7 bases fit TRBD1. The junction had 4 bases not matched to a gene; V was cut back by 4 bases and J by 2 bases. CDR1 is MNHEY, CDR2 SVGAGI, per germline. This CDR3 comprises 15 residues. CDR3 nucleotides: TGTGCCAGCAGTTCCTTACAGGGGACTAATGAAAAACTGTTTTTT. Amino acids: CASSSLQGTNEKLFF.

This sequence joins TRBV15 and TRBJ1-5, with D perhaps TRBD1 (6 bases). CDR1 and CDR2 from the germline V gene are LNHNV and YYDKDF (reference sequence). V dropped 0 bases and J dropped 3 bases, with 15 bases sitting between them. The length of the CDR3 is 17 residues. The CDR3 sequence is CATSRDGRQGPNQPQHF. CDR3 bases: TGTGCCACCAGCAGAGATGGTAGGCAGGGGCCCAATCAGCCCCAGCATTTT.

Worth noting for this clone: Other DNA sequences in this sample translate to the same CDR3. V usage is TRBV27 and J usage is TRBJ1-1; the D is unclear. The CDR3 runs 11 residues. The germline CDR1 and CDR2 sequences are MNHEY and SMNVEV (reference sequence). V lost 6 bases and J 1 base, leaving 3 bases between the germline ends. DNA of the CDR3: TGTGCCAGCAGCTCGAACACTGAAGCTTTCTTT. Residues: CASSSNTEAFF.

The V and J genes are TRBV30 and TRBJ1-2, with D unclear. Trimming removed 6 bases from V and 0 bases from J, with 11 bases in between. Germline assignment: CDR1 GTSNPN and CDR2 SVGIG (reference sequence). CDR3 length: 13 amino acids. In nucleotides, the CDR3 is TGTGCCTGTCTGACGCCGGCTAACTATGGCTACACCTTC. Its protein is CACLTPANYGYTF.

This chain uses TRBV7-9 with TRBJ2-7, with D possibly TRBD2 on 7 matching bases. CDR1 SEHNR and CDR2 FQNEAQ come from the germline V gene (reference sequence). The CDR3 loop spans 13 amino acids. The V end lost 5 bases, the J end lost 3 bases, and 11 bases lay between the germline ends. CDR3 coding DNA: TGTGCCAGCAGCAGCGGGACAATCTACGAGCAGTACTTC. It is translated as CASSSGTIYEQYF. The full variable domain, completed using reference TRBV7-9 and TRBJ2-7, is DTGVSQNPRHKITKRGQNVTFRCDPISEHNRLYWYRQTLGQGPEFLTYFQNEAQLEKSRLLSDRFSAERPKGSFSTLEIQRTEQGDSAMYLCASSSGTIYEQYFGPGTRLTVT.

The chain couples TRBV6-1 to TRBJ2-7; tentatively, D is TRBD1 (6 bases). The CDR3 is 14 amino acids. The V end lost 3 bases, the J end lost 1 base, and 10 bases lay between the germline ends. Germline-derived CDR1 and CDR2 are MNHNS and SASEGT. CDR3 in DNA: TGTGCCAGCAGTGAGGACAGTTATTCCTACGAGCAGTACTTC. This sequence encodes CASSEDSYSYEQYF.

The genes are TRBV5-4 and TRBJ2-7, with D hard to call. This CDR3 is 14 amino acids long. CDR1 SGHNT and CDR2 YYREEE come from the germline V gene (reference sequence). The V gene lost 3 bases and the J gene lost 4 bases, with 14 bases spanning the gap. The DNA of the CDR3 is TGTGCCAGCAGCTCCTCGTTAGTCAGGTACGAGCAGTACTTC. Translation: CASSSSLVRYEQYF.

This sequence joins TRBV27 and TRBJ2-5; TRBD2 matches at 10 bases. V lost 6 bases, J lost 3 bases, and 16 bases stayed unmatched. Per germline, CDR1 MNHEY and CDR2 SMNVEV (reference sequence). This CDR3 spans 18 amino acids. The CDR3 bases are TGTGCCAGCAGCTTCCCCCGGGTTGGAGCGGGAGGGGAAGAGACCCAGTACTTC. This gives the protein CASSFPRVGAGGEETQYF.

The chain is built from TRBV2 and TRBJ2-1; D uncertain. V dropped 8 bases and J dropped 6 bases, with 8 bases sitting between them. Germline V CDR1 and CDR2: SNHLY, FYNNEI. The CDR3 is made up of 11 amino acids. CDR3 nucleotides: TGTGCCAGCTTACTTTTCAATGAGCAGTTCTTC. Translating it yields CASLLFNEQFF.

In its sample, this clone was seen once. This CDR3 reads CASSLGQALYEQYF. The CDR3 DNA reads as TGTGCCAGCAGCCTAGGACAGGCCCTCTACGAGCAGTACTTC. The V and J genes are TRBV7-2 and TRBJ2-7; TRBD1 matches 7 bases. CDR1 and CDR2 (germline): SGHTA, FQGNSA. There are 14 residues in the CDR3. Trimming took 5 bases from V and 3 from J; bases not matched to a gene: 7.

CDR3 DNA: TGTGCCAGCAGGGGACTAGCGGGACTCTCCTACAATGAGCAGTTCTTC. Protein: CASRGLAGLSYNEQFF. The rearrangement uses TRBV28 and TRBJ2-1, with 13 bases matching TRBD2. V shed 6 bases, J shed 0 bases, and the junction held 2 bases outside the gene matches. CDR1 is MDHEN, CDR2 SYDVKM, per germline. The CDR3 has 16 amino acids.

V and J are TRBV7-2 and TRBJ2-7; the D is unclear. Germline V lookup: CDR1 SGHTA, CDR2 FQGNSA. This CDR3 is built from 14 residues. V lost 3 bases and J lost 2, with 11 bases in between. The CDR3: CASSFTDGAYEQYF. The CDR3, as DNA: TGTGCCAGCAGCTTTACCGACGGAGCCTACGAGCAGTACTTC.

V and J are TRBV4-1 and TRBJ2-7; D is unresolved. Trimming left V 3 bases short and J 1 base short, with 13 bases between. CDR1 and CDR2 (germline): MGHRA, YSYEKL. The CDR3 is made up of 15 amino acids. In nucleotides, the CDR3 is TGCGCCAGCAGCCAGCTTAAGGACGGATCCTACGAGCAGTACTTC. Its protein product is CASSQLKDGSYEQYF.

The V call is TRBV19, the J call TRBJ2-1, with 7 bases fitting TRBD2. Looked up from germline, CDR1 is LNHDA and CDR2 is SQIVND (reference sequence). V shed 5 bases, J shed 8 bases, and the junction held 12 bases outside the gene matches. CDR3 length: 15 residues. This chain's CDR3 is CASSLLSGAWDEQFF. The CDR3 bases are TGTGCCAGTAGTTTACTGAGCGGGGCGTGGGATGAGCAGTTCTTC.

The genes are TRBV19 and TRBJ1-2; possible D gene TRBD1, 5 bases. CDR1 is LNHDA, CDR2 SQIVND, per germline (reference sequence). V lost 3 bases to trimming and J lost 1 base, with 6 bases between them. This CDR3 is 13 amino acids long. The CDR3 loop is CASSMTVNYGYTF. The DNA of the CDR3 is TGTGCCAGTAGTATGACAGTTAACTATGGCTACACCTTC.

In its sample, this clone was seen a few times. The chain employs TRBV5-1 and TRBJ2-1; no clear D gene. Germline-derived CDR1 and CDR2 are SGHRS and YFSETQ. This CDR3 is built from 12 residues. V lost 1 base, J lost 8 bases, and 7 bases lay in between. The CDR3 reads CASSLHEDEQFF. In DNA, the CDR3 is TGCGCCAGCAGCTTGCACGAGGATGAGCAGTTCTTC.